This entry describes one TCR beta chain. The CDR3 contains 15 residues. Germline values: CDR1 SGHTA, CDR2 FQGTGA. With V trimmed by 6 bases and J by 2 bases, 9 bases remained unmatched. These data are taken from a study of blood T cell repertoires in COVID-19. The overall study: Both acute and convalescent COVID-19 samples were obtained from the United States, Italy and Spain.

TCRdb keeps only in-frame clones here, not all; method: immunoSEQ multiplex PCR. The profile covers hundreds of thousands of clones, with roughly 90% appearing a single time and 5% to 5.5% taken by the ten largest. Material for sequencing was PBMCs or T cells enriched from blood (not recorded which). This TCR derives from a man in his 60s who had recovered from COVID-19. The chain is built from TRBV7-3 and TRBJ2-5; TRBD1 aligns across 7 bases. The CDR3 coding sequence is TGTGCCAGCAGTTTGACAGGGCCCCCGCAAGAGACCCAGTACTTC. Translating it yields CASSLTGPPQETQYF. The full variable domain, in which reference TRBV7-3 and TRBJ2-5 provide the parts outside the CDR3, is GAGVSQTPSNKVTEKGKYVELRCDPISGHTALYWYRQSLGQGPEFLIYFQGTGAADDSGLPNDRFFAVRPEGSVSTLKIQRTERGDSAVYLCASSLTGPPQETQYFGPGTRLLVL.